These 5 T cell receptor beta chains were all obtained from the same sample, sequenced in a study of blood T cell repertoires in COVID-19. Measured with immunoSEQ multiplex PCR; TCRdb has only the in-frame clones, and not every one. The repertoire holds 100,000 to 150,000 clones, with around 87% as singletons. The sequencing sample was made of peripheral blood. These receptors all stem from a man in his fifties with active COVID-19.

The V and J genes are TRBV5-1 and TRBJ2-2, with D possibly matching TRBD1 (6 bases). Germline V gene lookup returns CDR1 SGHRS and CDR2 YFSETQ. This CDR3 region has 14 residues. V dropped 7 bases and J dropped 0 bases, with 10 bases sitting between them. The CDR3 loop is CASREGANTGELFF. CDR3 nucleotides: TGCGCCAGCCGCGAGGGGGCGAACACCGGGGAGCTGTTTTTT.

The V gene is TRBV18, the J gene TRBJ1-2, with D uncertain. Trimming removed 4 bases from V and 3 bases from J, with 15 bases in between. This CDR3 is 15 amino acids long. In germline, CDR1 is KGHSH, CDR2 LQKENI. The CDR3 nucleotides read TGTGCCAGCTCACTATTGGCAGAAGTCGACTATGGCTACACCTTC. Translated: CASSLLAEVDYGYTF. The full variable domain, completed using reference TRBV18 and TRBJ1-2, is NAGVMQNPRHLVRRRGQEARLRCSPMKGHSHVYWYRQLPEEGLKFMVYLQKENIIDESGMPKERFSAEFPKEGPSILRIQQVVRGDSAAYFCASSLLAEVDYGYTFGSGTRLTVV.

The gene calls are TRBV7-8 and TRBJ1-5; perhaps TRBD1 as D (5 bases). Germline CDR1 and CDR2: SGHVS and FQNEAQ. The CDR3 runs to 14 residues. Trimming shortened V by 5 bases and J by 5 bases, and 13 bases separated the two germline ends. CDR3 sequence reads: CASSRGAGDQPQHF. DNA for the CDR3: TGTGCCAGCAGCCGAGGGGCGGGGGATCAGCCCCAGCATTTT.

The chain is built from TRBV5-1 and TRBJ2-6, with D uncertain. The CDR3 contains 16 residues. Germline V lookup: CDR1 SGHRS, CDR2 YFSETQ. V lost 4 bases and J lost 1, with 12 bases in between. The CDR3 coding sequence is TGCGCCAGCAGCCCCCGGCGGCCTTCTGGGGCCAACGTCCTGACTTTC. Protein sequence: CASSPRRPSGANVLTF.

This chain links TRBV5-4 with TRBJ2-1, with 9 positions matching TRBD2. The germline CDR1 and CDR2 sequences are SGHNT and YYREEE (reference sequence). The V segment lost 3 bases and the J segment 10 bases; nucleotides outside the gene matches: 11. The CDR3 sequence is 15 residues long. The CDR3 region is CASSSWVAGAQEQFF. The CDR3 DNA follows: TGTGCCAGCAGCTCCTGGGTAGCGGGGGCCCAGGAGCAGTTCTTC.